Below are 10 T cell receptor beta chains sequenced from a single sample in a study of T cells in Graves' hyperthyroidism and ophthalmopathy. RNA transcripts provided the source from which TCR beta CDR3 regions were amplified. An initial round of RT-PCR targeting the TCR CDR3 relied on the HTBI primer set. TCRdb recomputed calls from the multiplex PCR reads with MiXCR, one row per CDR3 protein. The repertoire holds 650,000 to 800,000 distinct CDR3 sequences, with about 45% as singletons. The source material was peripheral blood or thyroid tissue (not recorded which). The source of these receptors is an adult man with Graves' disease, either hyperthyroidism or ophthalmopathy (not recorded which).

This rearrangement joins TRBV7-1 to TRBJ2-7, with unresolved D. TRBV7-1 is identified as an open reading frame with a role that is uncertain. V lost 3 bases to trimming and J lost 3 bases, with 15 bases between them. CDR3 length equals 15 residues. CDR3 bases: TGTGCCAGCAGCTCCAGTAGGGCTGGAAACTACGAGCAGTACTTC. Protein: CASSSSRAGNYEQYF.

This clonotype was found a few times. V is TRBV29-1 and J is TRBJ1-1; 7 positions agree with TRBD1. With 4 bases clipped from V and 9 bases from J, the junction kept 14 bases outside the gene matches. Germline values: CDR1 SQVTM, CDR2 ANQGSEA. The CDR3 is 14 residues long. CDR3 in DNA: TGCAGCGTTGGCGGGGGAGACAGGGCGCTCCAAGCTTTCTTT. It specifies CSVGGGDRALQAFF.

In this sample, this clonotype turned up many times. The V and J genes are TRBV7-8 and TRBJ1-3, with 9 bases matching TRBD1. V lost 5 bases, J lost 10 bases, and 6 bases stayed unmatched. The CDR3 spans 13 residues. Germline CDR1 is SGHVS and CDR2 is FQNEAQ. The CDR3 loop reads CASSNHRGRTIYF. In DNA form, the CDR3 reads TGTGCCAGCAGCAACCACAGGGGGCGGACCATATATTTT.

The J gene is TRBJ1-1, the V gene TRBV19; 7 bases map to TRBD1. Losses at the gene ends were 4 bases for V and 7 bases for J; bases not matched to a gene: 9. The CDR3 loop spans 14 amino acids. CDR1 and CDR2 from the germline V gene are LNHDA and SQIVND (reference sequence). The CDR3 loop is CASSKTGTAHEAFF. CDR3 coding DNA: TGTGCCAGTAGTAAGACCGGGACAGCTCATGAAGCTTTCTTT.

The rearrangement joins TRBV29-1 to TRBJ2-5, with 12 positions matching TRBD2. The V and J ends lost 3 bases and 5 bases, in that order; junction bases with no gene match: 7. This CDR3 contains 15 residues. CDR1 and CDR2 from the germline V gene are SQVTM and ANQGSEA. CDR3 protein: CSVDTPSGGAETQYF. The CDR3 DNA follows: TGCAGCGTTGACACACCTAGCGGGGGGGCGGAGACCCAGTACTTC.

V gene TRBV7-9 combines with J gene TRBJ2-7; 10 positions match TRBD1. CDR3 length equals 14 residues. Germline V CDR1 and CDR2: SEHNR, FQNEAQ (reference sequence). V shed 5 bases, J shed 5 bases, and the junction held 6 bases outside the gene matches. CDR3 in amino acids: CASSPDRGTHEQYF. The DNA for the CDR3 is TGTGCCAGCAGCCCGGACAGGGGGACACACGAGCAGTACTTC.

This chain joins TRBV12-3 or TRBV12-4 and TRBJ1-2, with D maybe TRBD1 (5 bases). Trimming took 7 bases from V and 2 from J, leaving 11 bases between them. This CDR3 is 13 amino acids long. In DNA, the CDR3 is TGTGCCAGCAAGGGAGGGGAGAACTATGGCTACACCTTC. It codes for CASKGGENYGYTF.

J is TRBJ2-5 and V is TRBV7-9; D gene uncertain. The CDR3 covers 12 residues. Trimming cost V 3 bases and J 7 bases, with 9 bases left between them. The V gene's germline CDR1 is SEHNR and CDR2 FQNEAQ (reference sequence). CDR3 sequence: CASSFIGGTQYF. The DNA of the CDR3 is TGTGCCAGCAGCTTCATAGGTGGGACCCAGTACTTC.

This clonotype was observed many times. The chain uses TRBV7-8 and TRBJ1-6; D remains unclear. The germline V and J ends were trimmed by 1 base and 7 bases, with 8 bases remaining between them. The germline V gene encodes CDR1 SGHVS and CDR2 FQNEAQ. The CDR3 is made up of 14 amino acids. CDR3 in amino acids: CASSLGGMNSPLHF. DNA of the CDR3: TGTGCCAGCAGCTTAGGAGGGATGAATTCACCCCTCCACTTT.

This chain connects TRBV6-6 to TRBJ2-5; D gene ambiguous. With 5 bases removed from V and 6 bases from J, the gap between germline ends came to 19 bases. This CDR3 has 15 amino acids. The germline V gene has CDR1 MNHNY and CDR2 SVGAGI (reference sequence). The CDR3 sequence: CASSADTRLPQTQYF. In DNA form, the CDR3 reads TGTGCCAGCAGTGCCGACACACGACTTCCTCAGACCCAGTACTTC.